This T cell receptor (beta chain) is from a study of shared clonotypes between healthy human individuals. Some clones are missing from TCRdb's copy, which holds only in-frame ones; the method was immunoSEQ multiplex PCR. The sample holds around 2,100,000 clones, about 95% seen once. Naive CD8 cells lacked CD45RO, underwent positive selection for CCR7 and left out terminally differentiated effector memory CD45RA+ cells. The V end was cut by 4 bases, the J end by 2 bases, with 18 bases between. Germline values: CDR1 MGHRA, CDR2 YSYEKL. There are 17 residues in the CDR3. The chain carries TRBV4-1 and TRBJ2-1, with D perhaps matching TRBD1 (6 bases). This TCR came from a man aged 18 to 30 in good health. Specimen: naive CD8+ T cells sorted from blood. The CDR3 is CASSLDIGTNTYNEQFF. CDR3 sequence (DNA): TGCGCCAGCAGCCTAGATATCGGGACAAACACCTACAATGAGCAGTTCTTC.